Shown below are 2 T cell receptor beta chains from a single sample sequenced in a study of T cell responses to AZD1222 COVID-19 vaccine. Assay: immunoSEQ multiplex PCR; the TCRdb copy retains only in-frame clones and omits some. The sample holds roughly 140,000 clones; about nine tenths are singletons and the top ten take approximately 1.5%. The sequencing used peripheral blood, collected on day 0 of AZD1222 vaccination. These receptors were obtained from an adult in good health.

CDR3 amino acids: CASSLVGGKPQHF. DNA for the CDR3: TGTGCCAGCAGCCTAGTGGGGGGGAAGCCCCAGCATTTT. This rearrangement joins TRBV2 to TRBJ1-5; D is perhaps TRBD1 (5 bases). The length of the CDR3 is 13 residues. Germline CDR1 is SNHLY and CDR2 is FYNNEI. Trimming removed 6 bases from V and 8 bases from J, with 14 bases in between.

This clone was seen once. The V gene is TRBV9, the J gene TRBJ1-1; weak D call: TRBD1 (6 bases). Germline loops: CDR1 SGDLS, CDR2 YYNGEE. The CDR3 runs to 14 residues. V lost 0 bases and J 4 bases, leaving 10 bases between the germline ends. The CDR3 DNA reads as TGTGCCAGCAGCGTAGCAGGGGCTTTCACTGAAGCTTTCTTT. It translates to CASSVAGAFTEAFF.